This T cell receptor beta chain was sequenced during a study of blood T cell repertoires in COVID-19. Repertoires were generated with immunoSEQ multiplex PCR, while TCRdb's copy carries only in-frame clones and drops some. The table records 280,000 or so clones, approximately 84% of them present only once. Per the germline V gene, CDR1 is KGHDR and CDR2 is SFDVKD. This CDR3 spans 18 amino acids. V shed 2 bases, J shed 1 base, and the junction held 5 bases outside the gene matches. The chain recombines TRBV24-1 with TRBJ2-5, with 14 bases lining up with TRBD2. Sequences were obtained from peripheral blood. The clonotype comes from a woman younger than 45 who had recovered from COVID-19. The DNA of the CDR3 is TGTGCCACCAGTGATTCGGGACTAGCGGGAGCCCTCCAAGAGACCCAGTACTTC. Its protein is CATSDSGLAGALQETQYF.